The rows below give T cell receptor beta chains drawn from one sample of a study of Graves' ophthalmopathy and Graves' hyperthyroidism. One entry per CDR3 protein results from TCRdb running MiXCR on the multiplex PCR reads. The table has hundreds of thousands of distinct CDR3 sequences, roughly 41% seen once. Specimen: peripheral blood. Source of these receptors: an adult man with Graves' ophthalmopathy. Each CDR3 is given with its conserved first and last residue. Fields, in order: V gene, clone size, D gene, CDR3 length, J gene, CDR3 DNA, CDR3 protein. A D gene is named only where the DNA matches it firmly. Clone size is shown for a subset of rows, as once, few, many or a class of expanded clone.

TRBV9	many	-	13	TRBJ1-6	TGTGCCAGCAGCGTACTAGGGAATTCACCCCTCCACTTT	CASSVLGNSPLHF
TRBV6-1	-	-	13	TRBJ2-7	TGTGCCAGCAGCGTGACAGTATACTACGAGCAGTACTTC	CASSVTVYYEQYF
TRBV29-1	once	-	13	TRBJ2-1	TGCAGCGTTGACCGGCTGCAGAACAATGAGCAGTTCTTC	CSVDRLQNNEQFF
TRBV7-2	few	TRBD2	15	TRBJ2-7	TGTGCCAGCAGCCTAATAGCGGGGGCCCGCTACGAGCAGTACTTC	CASSLIAGARYEQYF
TRBV5-6	many	-	11	TRBJ2-7	TGTGCCAGCAGCTCCGGGCCGTCGCAGTACTTC	CASSSGPSQYF
TRBV18	-	TRBD1	14	TRBJ2-7	TGTGCCAGCTCACCGACAGGGGCTACCTACGAGCAGTACTTC	CASSPTGATYEQYF
TRBV29-1	-	-	12	TRBJ1-5	TGCAGCGTTGAGGCTGACTTTGAGACCCAGCATTTT	CSVEADFETQHF
TRBV2	many	-	15	TRBJ1-5	TGTGCCAGCAGCAGGGGCGTGTATAGCAATCAGCCCCAGCATTTT	CASSRGVYSNQPQHF
TRBV19	few	-	16	TRBJ2-5	TGTGCCAGTAGTAGGTGGGGGGAGGAAAGTAAAGAGACCCAGTACTTC	CASSRWGEESKETQYF
TRBV10-3	once	-	17	TRBJ2-2	TGTGCCAGCAGCCTCGTTAGGATTTCCCCGAACACCGGGGAGCTGTTTTTT	CASSLVRISPNTGELFF
TRBV4-1	-	-	15	TRBJ1-4	TGTGCCAGCAGCCACAGTCGGGGGGCATATGAAAAACTGTTTTTT	CASSHSRGAYEKLFF
TRBV29-1	many	TRBD1	11	TRBJ1-4	TGCACCCCTTCAGGGGGTGAAAAACTGTTTTTT	CTPSGGEKLFF
TRBV10-3	few	-	13	TRBJ1-6	TGTGCCAGCAATAGGGGTCATAATTCACCCCTCCACTTT	CASNRGHNSPLHF
TRBV19	once	TRBD2	14	TRBJ2-5	TGTGCCAGTAGTACCCCGGGGGGGCCTCAGCCCCAGTACTTC	CASSTPGGPQPQYF
TRBV20-1	once	-	13	TRBJ1-1	TGCAGTGCCCCCGGGTCGGGGGGCACTGAAGCTTTCTTT	CSAPGSGGTEAFF
TRBV12-3/TRBV12-4	many	-	15	TRBJ1-1	TGTGCCAGCAACCCGAACAGGGTCACGAACACTGAAGCTTTCTTT	CASNPNRVTNTEAFF